These 25 T cell receptor beta chains originate from one sample sequenced in a study of cytomegalovirus exposure and HLA in healthy donors. The PCR ran on 60 Vbeta and 13 Jbeta primers. Profiling relied on immunoSEQ multiplex PCR, and the TCRdb table lists in-frame clones only, not all of them. Of about 190,000 clones listed, around 77% are singletons. The sequenced sample was PBMCs. These receptors came from a woman between 18 and 30 years old in good health and CMV-seronegative.

V usage is TRBV29-1 and J usage is TRBJ1-1; tentative D call: TRBD1 (6 bases). The germline V and J ends were trimmed by 4 bases and 1 base, with 7 bases remaining between them. This CDR3 is built from 12 residues. The germline gives CDR1 SQVTM, CDR2 ANQGSEA. CDR3 protein: CSVGGPNTEAFF. As DNA, the CDR3 is TGCAGCGTTGGGGGGCCGAACACTGAAGCTTTCTTT. Full variable domain (outside the CDR3, taken from reference TRBV29-1 and TRBJ1-1): SAVISQKPSRDICQRGTSLTIQCQVDSQVTMMFWYRQQPGQSLTLIATANQGSEATYESGFVIDKFPISRPNLTFSTLTVSNMSPEDSSIYLCSVGGPNTEAFFGQGTRLTVV.

The chain is built from TRBV5-1 and TRBJ1-2; D call uncertain. Germline CDR1 is SGHRS and CDR2 is YFSETQ. The CDR3 runs 13 residues. The V end was cut by 0 bases, the J end by 8 bases, with 11 bases between. The CDR3 DNA reads TGCGCCAGCAGCTTGGATGATAGTATAGGCTACACCTTC. This encodes CASSLDDSIGYTF. The full variable domain, rest sourced from reference TRBV5-1 and TRBJ1-2, is KAGVTQTPRYLIKTRGQQVTLSCSPISGHRSVSWYQQTPGQGLQFLFEYFSETQRNKGNFPGRFSGRQFSNSRSEMNVSTLELGDSALYLCASSLDDSIGYTFGSGTRLTVV.

The J gene is TRBJ1-6, the V gene TRBV7-6; 10 positions agree with TRBD1. V gave up 1 base and J gave up 6 bases; unmatched junction bases: 3. Germline CDR1 reads SGHVS; CDR2 reads FNYEAQ. CDR3 length: 16 amino acids. CDR3 amino acids: CASSLVGTGANSPLHF. For the CDR3, the DNA is TGTGCCAGCAGCTTAGTCGGGACAGGGGCTAATTCACCCCTCCACTTT. Variable domain in full (rest from reference TRBV7-6 and TRBJ1-6): GAGVSQSPRYKVTKRGQDVALRCDPISGHVSLYWYRQALGQGPEFLTYFNYEAQQDKSGLPNDRFSAERPEGSISTLTIQRTEQRDSAMYRCASSLVGTGANSPLHFGNGTRLTVT.

The chain carries TRBV23-1 and TRBJ2-5, with D unresolved. TRBV23-1 is identified as an open reading frame with a role that is uncertain. Trimming stripped 0 bases from V and 0 bases from J, with 5 bases between. The CDR3 length is 14 residues. CDR3 protein: CASSQSRNQETQYF. DNA for the CDR3: TGCGCCAGCAGTCAATCGAGGAACCAAGAGACCCAGTACTTC.

A remark on this clone: The sample contains more than one DNA sequence encoding this CDR3. The V call is TRBV5-1, the J call TRBJ1-5, with D unclear. Germline V gives CDR1 SGHRS, CDR2 YFSETQ. CDR3 size: 14 residues. Deletions cut 0 bases from V and 4 bases from J, with 8 bases between. The CDR3 is CASSLGQANQPQHF. In nucleotides, the CDR3 is TGCGCCAGCAGCTTGGGGCAGGCAAATCAGCCCCAGCATTTT.

The chain carries TRBV18 and TRBJ1-1; no firm D call. CDR1 is KGHSH, CDR2 LQKENI, per germline. There are 13 residues in the CDR3. V lost 3 bases to trimming and J lost 4 bases, with 9 bases between them. CDR3 coding DNA: TGTGCCAGCTCACCGTCCGGCGGCACTGAAGCTTTCTTT. Translated: CASSPSGGTEAFF.

J is TRBJ2-7 and V is TRBV2, with TRBD2 matching over 8 bases. Germline V CDR1 and CDR2: SNHLY, FYNNEI. V dropped 4 bases and J dropped 2; count of bases not matched to a gene: 13. The CDR3 covers 17 residues. DNA for the CDR3: TGTGCCAGCAGTGGCAGGGCGAGCGGGAGAATCACCTACGAGCAGTACTTC. Its translation: CASSGRASGRITYEQYF.

This clone was counted once. The CDR3 DNA reads as TGTGCCAGTAGTGTCATCTCCACAGGCTCCTACAATGAGCAGTTCTTC. This gives the protein CASSVISTGSYNEQFF. The chain couples TRBV19 to TRBJ2-1; D possibly corresponds to TRBD1 (5 bases). The CDR3 is 16 residues long. Germline lookup yields CDR1 LNHDA and CDR2 SQIVND (reference sequence). V lost 5 bases and J lost 0, with 14 bases in between.

V usage is TRBV28 and J usage is TRBJ1-1; no clear D gene. Germline CDR1 and CDR2: MDHEN and SYDVKM. The CDR3 contains 14 residues. V was trimmed by 6 bases and J by 4 bases, leaving 15 bases between them. The CDR3 region has the DNA TGTGCCAGCAGCGCCGGGATTTTGATCACTGAAGCTTTCTTT. Amino acids: CASSAGILITEAFF.

The chain employs TRBV28 and TRBJ2-3; 9 nucleotides match TRBD1. The CDR3 loop spans 15 amino acids. Germline V CDR1 and CDR2: MDHEN, SYDVKM. V trimming: 5 bases; J trimming: 0 bases; junction bases outside the gene matches: 3. The CDR3 region has the DNA TGTGCCAGCAGTACAGGGGGCCGAAGCACAGATACGCAGTATTTT. It encodes CASSTGGRSTDTQYF.

For the CDR3, the DNA is TGTGCCAGTAGTATTCCCCCCTCGATGGGGAGCAATGAGCAGTTCTTC. Encoded protein: CASSIPPSMGSNEQFF. The V call is TRBV19, the J call TRBJ2-1, with D perhaps matching TRBD2 (5 bases). CDR1 LNHDA and CDR2 SQIVND come from the germline V gene (reference sequence). This CDR3 contains 16 residues. V gave up 3 bases and J gave up 6 bases, with 18 bases separating them.

The chain combines TRBV10-3 with TRBJ1-2; D might be TRBD1 (5 bases). CDR3 length: 15 residues. The V end was cut by 4 bases, the J end by 6 bases, with 18 bases between. From germline, CDR1 is ENHRY and CDR2 SYGVKD. The CDR3 reads CAISADSPPVDGYTF. CDR3 coding DNA: TGTGCCATCAGTGCTGACAGCCCGCCCGTCGATGGCTACACCTTC.

The CDR3 here is CASSIVWQGNYGYTF. DNA for the CDR3: TGTGCCAGTAGTATAGTATGGCAGGGCAACTATGGCTACACCTTC. This chain uses TRBV19 with TRBJ1-2; tentatively, D is TRBD1 (5 bases). CDR1 and CDR2 from the germline V gene are LNHDA and SQIVND (reference sequence). The CDR3 sequence is 15 residues long. The germline V and J ends were trimmed by 1 base and 2 bases, with 11 bases remaining between them.

This clone was seen just once. This chain joins TRBV4-2 and TRBJ2-2, with D maybe TRBD1 (8 bases). Trimming removed 3 bases from V and 4 bases from J, with 24 bases in between. The CDR3 has 19 amino acids. Germline V gene sequence: CDR1 LGHNA, CDR2 YNFKEQ. The CDR3 is CASSQGGVTGVYGTGELFF. CDR3 nucleotide sequence: TGTGCCAGCAGCCAGGGGGGGGTGACAGGGGTGTACGGCACCGGGGAGCTGTTTTTT.

The gene calls are TRBV4-1 and TRBJ1-5; 7 positions agree with TRBD1. V lost 1 base and J lost 4; bases outside the gene matches: 10. This CDR3 has 17 amino acids. Per the germline V gene, CDR1 is MGHRA and CDR2 is YSYEKL. The CDR3 here is CASSQGFRDRGNQPQHF. CDR3 sequence (DNA): TGCGCCAGCAGCCAAGGCTTCCGGGACAGAGGGAATCAGCCCCAGCATTTT.

This chain links TRBV5-1 with TRBJ1-2; 8 bases agree with TRBD1. Losses at the gene ends were 5 bases for V and 1 base for J; bases not matched to a gene: 4. Germline CDR1 and CDR2: SGHRS and YFSETQ. This CDR3 has 14 residues. DNA of the CDR3: TGCGCCAGCAGTCGGACAGGGAGTAACTATGGCTACACCTTC. Protein sequence: CASSRTGSNYGYTF. Full variable domain (missing parts from reference TRBV5-1 and TRBJ1-2): KAGVTQTPRYLIKTRGQQVTLSCSPISGHRSVSWYQQTPGQGLQFLFEYFSETQRNKGNFPGRFSGRQFSNSRSEMNVSTLELGDSALYLCASSRTGSNYGYTFGSGTRLTVV.

This clone has just a few counts. This sequence joins TRBV14 and TRBJ1-1; D ambiguous. This CDR3 region has 15 residues. The V end lost 2 bases, the J end lost 6 bases, and 16 bases lay between the germline ends. Germline CDR1 and CDR2: SGHDN and FVKESK. The chain's CDR3 is CASSQRSPGEAEAFF. In DNA form, the CDR3 reads TGTGCCAGCAGCCAAAGATCCCCGGGAGAGGCTGAAGCTTTCTTT.

The chain joins TRBV7-3 to TRBJ2-7, with 9 bases fitting TRBD2. V lost 2 bases and J lost 2; bases outside the gene matches: 4. Per the germline V gene, CDR1 is SGHTA and CDR2 is FQGTGA. CDR3 length: 15 amino acids. The CDR3 DNA reads TGTGCCAGCAGCTTAGGACTAGCGCCTACCTACGAGCAGTACTTC. It translates to CASSLGLAPTYEQYF.

This rearrangement joins TRBV7-2 to TRBJ2-7; possibly TRBD2 for D (6 bases). V lost 5 bases and J lost 3, with 17 bases in between. The CDR3 is 15 residues long. Germline CDR1 SGHTA, CDR2 FQGNSA. This CDR3 reads CASSTSTSLDYEQYF. In DNA, the CDR3 is TGTGCCAGCAGCACCTCGACTAGTCTTGACTACGAGCAGTACTTC.

The chain recombines TRBV19 with TRBJ2-2; tentative D call: TRBD2 (6 bases). The CDR3 loop spans 14 amino acids. V shed 4 bases and J shed 7 bases, with 13 bases lying between them. Germline assignment: CDR1 LNHDA and CDR2 SQIVND (reference sequence). The DNA of the CDR3 is TGTGCCAGTAGTAGAAGGTTGGAGGGCGGGGAGCTGTTTTTT. It specifies CASSRRLEGGELFF.

The CDR3 loop reads CASSQEGGQSNEQFF. The CDR3 DNA sequence: TGTGCCAGCAGCCAAGAAGGGGGACAGTCCAATGAGCAGTTCTTC. V and J are TRBV4-2 and TRBJ2-1; 7 bases are shared with TRBD1. V lost 0 bases and J lost 6; bases outside the gene matches: 5. The germline V gene encodes CDR1 LGHNA and CDR2 YNFKEQ. CDR3 length equals 15 residues.

The V gene is TRBV10-3, the J gene TRBJ2-1; 9 nucleotides match TRBD1. This CDR3 region has 16 residues. Germline trimming cut 3 bases from V and 5 bases from J; bases unmatched to any gene: 8. Germline loops: CDR1 ENHRY, CDR2 SYGVKD. The CDR3 here is CAISDLGQGFHNEQFF. DNA of the CDR3: TGTGCCATCAGTGACTTGGGACAGGGATTCCACAATGAGCAGTTCTTC.

The chain recombines TRBV19 with TRBJ1-1; 9 nucleotides agree with TRBD1. The trim removed 3 bases at V and 4 bases at J, leaving 6 bases unmatched. CDR3 size: 15 residues. Germline V gene sequence: CDR1 LNHDA, CDR2 SQIVND (reference sequence). In nucleotides, the CDR3 is TGTGCCAGTAGTATCGGACAGGGGTGGTTCACTGAAGCTTTCTTT. Residues: CASSIGQGWFTEAFF.

This chain uses TRBV5-4 with TRBJ2-1; 8 bases are a match to TRBD2. There are 18 residues in the CDR3. Germline trimming cut 2 bases from V and 0 bases from J; bases unmatched to any gene: 10. The germline V gene has CDR1 SGHNT and CDR2 YYREEE (reference sequence). CDR3 bases: TGTGCCAGCAGCTTTGCGGGGGGCGACTTCCGCTCCTACAATGAGCAGTTCTTC. Its translation is CASSFAGGDFRSYNEQFF.

This clone was found a few times. The rearrangement links TRBV18 to TRBJ2-5; perhaps TRBD1 as D (6 bases). With 4 bases removed from V and 1 base from J, the gap between germline ends came to 13 bases. The germline V gene encodes CDR1 KGHSH and CDR2 LQKENI. The CDR3 runs 15 residues. Here the CDR3 reads CASSRPGTTQETQYF. CDR3 coding DNA: TGTGCCAGCTCACGGCCGGGGACAACCCAAGAGACCCAGTACTTC.